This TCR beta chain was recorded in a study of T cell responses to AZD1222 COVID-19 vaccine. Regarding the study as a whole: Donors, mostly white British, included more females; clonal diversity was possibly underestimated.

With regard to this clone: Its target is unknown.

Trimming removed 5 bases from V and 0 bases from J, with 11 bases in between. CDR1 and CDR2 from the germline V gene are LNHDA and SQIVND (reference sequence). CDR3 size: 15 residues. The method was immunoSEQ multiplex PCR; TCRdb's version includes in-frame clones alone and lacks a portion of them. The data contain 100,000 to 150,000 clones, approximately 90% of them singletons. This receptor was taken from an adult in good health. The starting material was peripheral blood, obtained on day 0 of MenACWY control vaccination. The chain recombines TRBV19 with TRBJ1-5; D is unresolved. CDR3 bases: TGTGCCAGTAGTTTGGGAGATACTAGCAATCAGCCCCAGCATTTT. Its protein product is CASSLGDTSNQPQHF.